The present entry profiles one T cell receptor (beta chain) with its context. The antigen is not known. Extraction and reverse transcription of RNA yielded cDNA as the sequencing template. Produced via immunoSEQ multiplex PCR; TCRdb's table is partial and in-frame only. The repertoire holds about 200,000 clones, with less than 65% as singletons. This sample was taken from a study of CD8+ T cells in alopecia areata. Study details: A regimen of oral tofacitinib, 5 to 10 mg twice daily, was given to treated patients. Overall study results and limits: The study also sequences resident alphabeta T cells of normal skin in scalp samples. Having just one nonresponder leaves the connection between baseline CD8+ expansion and response unresolved.

Germline V gene data show CDR1 as MNHEY and CDR2 as SMNVEV (reference sequence). The CDR3 totals 15 residues. The V segment lost 4 bases and the J segment 9 bases; nucleotides outside the gene matches: 11. Treatment noted: oral pan-JAK inhibitor, 5-10 mg twice daily. The sequence was collected from a human donor with alopecia areata. The chain combines TRBV27 with TRBJ2-1, with 8 positions matching TRBD1. Source: CD4+ T cells sorted from blood, taken at week 24, from a patient treated with tofacitinib. The CDR3 sequence is CASSSRQGRITEQFF. The CDR3 DNA reads TGTGCCAGCAGTTCCCGACAGGGGAGGATCACTGAGCAGTTCTTC.